This T cell receptor beta chain was sequenced for a study of cytomegalovirus exposure and HLA in healthy donors (dated by TCRdb to the late 2010s). General notes on the study: In an earlier analysis of several hundred of the donors, approximately 300 Gb of sequence data and 117 million unique TCR beta sequences from some 170 million T cells were reported. An early release that covered several hundred HLA-typed donors contained about 300 gigabases of sequencing data and tens of millions of unique TCR sequences. The genetic ancestry cluster associated with self-reported Caucasian donors included 80% to 90% of the 300 to 450 genotyped donors. The study was designed to test whether signatures of past pathogen exposure could be identified by cataloging public T cell receptors. The study profiled the T cell repertoires of fewer than 850 subjects by immunosequencing and related them to cytomegalovirus serostatus. Besides the first cohort of 666 subjects, a separate validation cohort made up of roughly 120 different subjects was used. To predict cytomegalovirus infection status, the study combined high-throughput TCR immunosequencing, statistical association of individual TCRs with disease status, and machine learning. In a later analysis, previously published TCR beta repertoires from fewer than 750 donors were re-analyzed and high-resolution HLA genotyping was added so that TCR occurrence patterns could be studied. In the later analysis, no new phenotypic data were used to find candidate immune exposures; instead, reliance was placed on TCR beta sequences and their occurrence across donors. To decide whether each TCR beta V gene segment behaved as functional or pseudogenic, an earlier analysis of some 600 of the donors relied on high-throughput TCR beta sequencing. Donor age, sex, ethnicity and CMV serostatus were compiled alongside the repertoire data. In a later genetic analysis, genome-wide SNP genotypes for about three fifths of the roughly 670 donors were used, and that subset was treated as a discovery cohort. Every repertoire in the discovery cohort had been generated on one and the same sequencing platform. Class I and class II HLA loci were covered by the typing at four-digit resolution. The number of donors typed differed by locus, with about 629-630 for A, B, C, DRB1 and DQB1, approximately 500 for DQA1, some 570 for DPA1, and approximately 470 for DPB1. A handful of DR-DQ haplotypes were handled as single units for association and clustering because linkage in the cohort was strong. Across some 400 genotyped donors of the cohort, an average of roughly 250,000 unique TCR beta nucleotide sequences per donor were sequenced, and roughly 20% of those sequences were non-productive.

The paper's findings and limits, for the study overall: In this cohort, only TCR beta chains were sequenced, and detectable features were limited by the absence of alpha or paired-chain data. In the study, about 150 TCR beta chains were listed as associated with cytomegalovirus. Across donors, most TCR sequences were observed very rarely, whereas some public TCRs were present in many individuals. Assigning TCR associations to individual alleles was difficult when HLA alleles, especially DR and DQ, strongly co-occurred. In a later analysis, HLA-associated TCR beta chains were found to be more clonally expanded and to have lower generation probabilities than equally common non-associated chains. A later genetic analysis reported fewer N-insertions in productive TCRs among donors in an Asian-associated ancestry cluster than the approximately 670-donor mean. Some IMGT-functional V segments, including TRBV6-2 and TRBV6-3, could not be told apart with the 87-base-pair reads, so those segments were excluded. For the cohort, immune exposure information was limited to CMV serostatus. Several of the top co-occurrence clusters appeared to be linked to parvovirus B19, influenza, CMV and Epstein-Barr virus, according to a later analysis. In a later analysis, TCR association rates were found to vary across HLA loci, with the most associated TCRs seen for DRB1 alleles and the fewest for HLA-C alleles. Correlated functional status among segregating V segments might be attributable to linkage disequilibrium, but an unknown experimental factor could not be ruled out. The sequencing pipeline was judged likely to have produced a cluster of highly shared sequence variants as a technical artifact. A few of the identified cytomegalovirus-associated TCR beta chains were confirmed in vitro to be specific for cytomegalovirus antigens. A later analysis associated some 17,000 TCR beta sequences with specific HLA alleles at a false discovery rate of 0.05. The presence/absence analyses assumed that sequencing depth was roughly uniform across donors, and that assumption may not be true. The earlier analysis of approximately 590 of the donors excluded over 15 rarely observed V segments, including chromosome 9 orphons, because counts were too low. According to a later analysis, most CMV-associated TCR beta chains appeared to be HLA-restricted, and the HLA associations seemed to be driven largely by CMV exposure. Broadly in line with IMGT annotations, most TCR beta V segments showed up in productive rearrangements about 87% or about 30% of the time in an earlier analysis of several hundred of the donors. The classifier was reported to diagnose cytomegalovirus status with high specificity and sensitivity in both the original cohort and the validation cohort. Because HLA typing was missing for some donors at each locus, association tests included only the typed subset. A further reported finding was that TCR beta sequences accurately predicted the HLA-A and HLA-B alleles for most subjects in the first cohort. According to the authors, the approach could potentially be generalized to other disease states and immunological phenotypes. V-gene and J-gene trimming of TCR beta chains was associated with a missense DCLRE1C variant in a later genetic analysis, and the association was replicated in an independent cohort.

In regard to this clone: Its binding antigen is unknown.

Sequences MGHDK (CDR1) and SYGVNS (CDR2) are obtained from the germline V gene. From the cysteine through the phenylalanine, the CDR3 covers 12 amino acids. Left in the record is the CDR3 DNA by itself, 36 bases read in frame from the first base. The trim is 8 bases for V and 6 bases for J, with a gap of 13 bases between the germline ends. Library preparation employed the immunoSEQ multiplex PCR assay. The multiplex PCR relied on a mix of 60 forward primers for TCR Vbeta segments and 13 reverse primers for TCR Jbeta segments. The CDR3 region of rearranged TCR beta genes was amplified from genomic DNA by a multiplex PCR assay. On the Illumina HiSeq System, the amplified TCR beta libraries were sequenced as 87-base-pair reads. Processing in the source paper ran as follows. A later analysis counted some 80 million unique TCR beta chains across the 700 or so repertoires, and roughly 10 million of these chains were shared by at least two donors. Raw reads were error-corrected and collapsed into unique sequences with a nearest-neighbor algorithm that merged closely related sequences to remove PCR and sequencing errors. CDR3 sequences were aligned to IMGT reference sequences to assign V, D and J gene segments. For a sequence to be retained, a match of at least six nucleotides was required to both a V gene segment and a J gene segment. A rearrangement counted as productive if the CDR3 had no stop codons and remained in frame with V and J, and every other rearrangement counted as non-productive. CDR3 was defined according to IMGT convention as the region running from the second conserved V-encoded cysteine to the conserved J-encoded phenylalanine. The earlier analysis of some 540 of the donors excluded any sequence lacking an unambiguous match to a single V gene segment. An earlier analysis of roughly 590 of the donors called V segments functional above 56.7% productive rearrangements and segregating when the between-donor standard deviation exceeded 5%. A statistical classification framework was built to diagnose cytomegalovirus status from the catalog of TCR beta chain sequences. In a later analysis, TCR nucleotide sequences were compared against IMGT/GENE-DB human TR gene sequences so that V and J genes could be assigned. The TCRdist pipeline was used in a later analysis to assign CDR3 sequences and most-parsimonious VDJ recombination scenarios. A later analysis defined each TCR beta chain by its CDR3 amino acid sequence plus V-gene family, and excluded reads lacking a unique V-gene family. As a way to deal with suspected cross-contamination and a sequencing artifact, a later analysis dropped 450 to 600 nucleotide sequences that were highly shared and had low generation probability. For each public chain, a later analysis derived a clonal expansion index from normalized ranks of inferred template counts within each repertoire. In a later analysis, generation probabilities were computed with a VDJ recombination model fitted to out-of-frame rearrangements, and the resulting probabilities were checked against IGoR. Hypergeometric tests were used in a later analysis to score TCR-TCR, TCR-HLA and TCR-CMV co-occurrence, with a repertoire-size bias correction applied to the TCR pairs. In a later analysis, false discovery rates were estimated by permuting HLA or CMV assignments 20 times. In a later analysis, co-occurring TCRs were grouped with DBSCAN, and TCRdist sequence similarity was added when clustering was performed within HLA-allele-positive subsets. Repertoires with fewer than 30,000 or more than 120,000 public chains, plus five repertoires with anomalous nucleotide sharing, were excluded from co-occurrence clustering. TCRdb carries this immuneACCESS record with in-frame sequences only. Its versions omit some clonotypes, under half of them owing to an unresolved V gene in the studies checked, with the rest unexplained. Clone size and V and J calls were adopted from that table, with D and trimming inferred from the DNA. The sample table gives 85,000 to 110,000 clones. 3% to 3.5% of the sample is held by the ten biggest clonotypes.

The cohort comprised some 680 healthy bone marrow donors. At the time of sampling, all cohort members were nominally healthy, though unrecorded immune exposures were likely present. The donor was CMV seronegative and belonged to the group of 350 or so seronegative cohort members. A peripheral blood sample was collected from each donor, and TCR beta sequencing was performed on peripheral blood mononuclear cells. The Qiagen DNeasy Blood Extraction Kit was used to extract genomic DNA from the blood cell samples. This receptor was taken from a man aged 40-49 years in good health and CMV-seronegative. The sample taken for sequencing was PBMCs. The rearrangement joined TRBV25-1 to TRBJ1-1; the D gene is possibly TRBD1, with 6 bases matching. The CDR3 has the sequence CASQGREAEAFF. The DNA sequence is as follows: TGTGCCAGCCAGGGGAGGGAGGCTGAAGCTTTCTTT.